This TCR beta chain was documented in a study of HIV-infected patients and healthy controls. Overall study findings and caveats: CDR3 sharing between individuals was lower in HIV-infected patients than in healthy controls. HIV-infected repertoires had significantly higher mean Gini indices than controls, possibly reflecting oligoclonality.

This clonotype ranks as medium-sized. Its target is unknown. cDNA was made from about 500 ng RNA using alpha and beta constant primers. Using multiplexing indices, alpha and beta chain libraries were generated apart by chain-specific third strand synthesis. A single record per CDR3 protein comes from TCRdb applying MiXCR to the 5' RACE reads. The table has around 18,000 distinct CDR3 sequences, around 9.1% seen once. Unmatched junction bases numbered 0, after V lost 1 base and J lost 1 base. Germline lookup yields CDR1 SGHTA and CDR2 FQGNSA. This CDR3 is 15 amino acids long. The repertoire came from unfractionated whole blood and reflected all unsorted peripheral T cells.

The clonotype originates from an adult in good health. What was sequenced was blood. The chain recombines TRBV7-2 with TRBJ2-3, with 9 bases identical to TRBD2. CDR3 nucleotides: TGTGCCAGCAGCTTAGGACTAGCGGGCACAGATACGCAGTATTTT. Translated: CASSLGLAGTDTQYF.